The present T cell receptor (beta chain) was sequenced within a study of monozygotic twins with cystic fibrosis. The CDR3 is made up of 13 amino acids. V lost 2 bases and J 6 bases, leaving 10 bases between the germline ends. Germline V CDR1 and CDR2: MNHEY, SVGAGI. To note about this clone: Its antigen is still unknown.

Study-wide findings and caveats: V usage most resembled the co-twin in 13 of 16 pairs. Median Simpson clonality of 0.0095 suggested naive T cells predominated. Monozygotic CF twin pairs shared significantly more nucleotide-identical clonotypes than unrelated CF individuals did.

The method was immunoSEQ multiplex PCR; TCRdb's version includes in-frame clones alone and lacks a portion of them. The table records some 35,000 clones, over 80% of them present only once. The sample comprised blood. The source of this sequence is a boy under 10 years old with cystic fibrosis. The chain couples TRBV6-5 to TRBJ1-2; unclear D gene. The CDR3 coding sequence is TGTGCCAGCAGTTACAGGGTAGTTGATGGCTACACCTTC. It specifies CASSYRVVDGYTF.